This is a list of T cell receptor beta chains from one sample in a study of T-cell reconstitution after alpha-beta-depleted transplantation in children. One entry per CDR3 protein results from TCRdb running MiXCR on the PCR reads. This table holds roughly 790,000 distinct CDR3 sequences, around 17% found once. The specimen was PBMCs, mostly from graft donor cells, collected 360 days after TCRalphabeta/CD19-depleted stem cell transplant. The source is a male patient aged 10 to 17 who had a stem cell transplant for acute lymphoblastic leukemia, so the T cells may come from the graft donor. Both conserved end residues are trimmed from each CDR3. Fields, in order: V gene, CDR3 protein.

V gene: TRBV9; CDR3 protein: ASSVEEEGPDTGELF
V gene: TRBV9; CDR3 protein: ASSERLAQSSYEQY
V gene: TRBV25-1; CDR3 protein: ASVGATEAF
V gene: TRBV24-1; CDR3 protein: ATIAGGNGNTIY
V gene: TRBV9; CDR3 protein: ASSVGQGATEQY
V gene: TRBV4-1; CDR3 protein: ASSQSRDGRSPNTGELF
V gene: TRBV20-1; CDR3 protein: SARDRTSGSREQY
V gene: TRBV29-1; CDR3 protein: SVGPPNTGELF
V gene: TRBV6-1; CDR3 protein: ASRKDGNTEAF
V gene: TRBV12-3/TRBV12-4; CDR3 protein: ASSSSGVGTEAF